The present T cell receptor beta chain was sequenced within a study of shared clonotypes between healthy human individuals. Profiling relied on immunoSEQ multiplex PCR, and the TCRdb table lists in-frame clones only, not all of them. The table lists about 2.4 million clones, 80% to 95% of them singletons. The CDR3 consists of 14 residues. CDR1 is MDHEN, CDR2 SYDVKM, per germline. V was pared by 6 bases and J by 4 bases, with 8 bases of the junction left unmatched. V gene TRBV28 combines with J gene TRBJ1-2; 7 bases fit TRBD1. Sequenced input: naive CD4+ T cells from PBMCs. The subset: CD45RA+ positively selected. The sequence was obtained from a man between 18 and 35 years old in good health. Some clones in this sample may be carry-over from other donors' samples. In DNA form, the CDR3 reads TGTGCCAGCAGGTATCGGTCAGGGGGCTATGGCTACACCTTC. This encodes CASRYRSGGYGYTF.